Presented here are 13 T cell receptor beta chains from one specimen sequenced in a study of T cell repertoires in cytomegalovirus infection. TCRdb re-analysed the reads in MiXCR, keeping a single row per CDR3 protein. The top ten clones hold roughly 29% of a sample with 200,000 or so distinct CDR3 sequences, about 28% of them seen once. Material for sequencing was PBMCs. All receptors derive from a human donor in good health (CMV status not recorded). Some clones in this sample may be carry-over from other donors' samples.

The chain carries TRBV9 and TRBJ2-7; maybe TRBD1 (6 bases). Germline V gene lookup returns CDR1 SGDLS and CDR2 YYNGEE. Trimming took off 3 bases at V and 3 bases at J, with 13 bases between the two ends. This CDR3 spans 14 amino acids. As DNA, the CDR3 is TGTGCCAGCAGCGCACAGGGTATAGGCTACGAGCAGTACTTC. This translates into CASSAQGIGYEQYF.

V is TRBV7-9 and J is TRBJ2-1; D might be TRBD2 (5 bases). The V end was cut by 1 base, the J end by 12 bases, with 10 bases between. Germline V CDR1 and CDR2: SEHNR, FQNEAQ (reference sequence). The CDR3 has 12 amino acids. The CDR3 nucleotides read TGTGCCAGCAGCTTAGAGTTCGAGGGGCAGTTCTTC. This translates into CASSLEFEGQFF.

This clonotype was picked up a small number of times. V and J are TRBV10-1 and TRBJ2-2; 10 bases fit TRBD1. This CDR3 region has 15 residues. Germline CDR1 reads WNHNN; CDR2 reads SYGVQD (reference sequence). V trimming: 5 bases; J trimming: 5 bases; junction bases outside the gene matches: 5. The CDR3 reads CASSMDRGWTGELFF. CDR3 DNA: TGCGCCAGCAGTATGGACAGGGGGTGGACCGGGGAGCTGTTTTTT.

There are a few counts of this clonotype. This chain connects TRBV12-3 or TRBV12-4 to TRBJ2-2, with 8 bases that match TRBD2. With V trimmed by 6 bases and J by 1 base, 4 bases remained unmatched. This CDR3 has 15 residues. CDR3 DNA: TGTGCCAGCAGGCCCGGGGGGGTGAACACCGGGGAGCTGTTTTTT. It yields the protein CASRPGGVNTGELFF.

This rearrangement joins TRBV4-1 to TRBJ2-7, with D perhaps given as TRBD1 or TRBD2 (5 bases each). In germline, CDR1 is MGHRA, CDR2 YSYEKL. The germline V and J ends were trimmed by 2 bases and 3 bases, with 11 bases remaining between them. This CDR3 comprises 14 residues. CDR3 protein: CASSQRDGNYEQYF. CDR3 coding DNA: TGCGCCAGCAGCCAACGGGACGGGAACTACGAGCAGTACTTC.

This clonotype was counted between two and nine times. This chain uses TRBV19 with TRBJ2-2; D tentatively reads TRBD1 or TRBD2 (5 bases each). With 8 bases removed from V and 2 bases from J, the gap between germline ends came to 12 bases. Germline assignment: CDR1 LNHDA and CDR2 SQIVND (reference sequence). The CDR3 covers 14 residues. The CDR3 nucleotides read TGTGCCAGTCTCGGGGCAGTAAACACCGGGGAGCTGTTTTTT. This sequence encodes CASLGAVNTGELFF. Full variable domain (missing parts from reference TRBV19 and TRBJ2-2): DGGITQSPKYLFRKEGQNVTLSCEQNLNHDAMYWYRQDPGQGLRLIYYSQIVNDFQKGDIAEGYSVSREKKESFPLTVTSAQKNPTAFYLCASLGAVNTGELFFGEGSRLTVL.

The rearrangement joins TRBV20-1 to TRBJ1-1; D perhaps matches TRBD1 (6 bases). This CDR3 region has 13 residues. V was pared by 5 bases and J by 5 bases, with 15 bases between. Germline V CDR1 and CDR2: DFQATT, SNEGSKA (reference sequence). In DNA, the CDR3 is TGCAGTGCTTTTAAAGGGGGACCGACTGAAGCTTTCTTT. It is translated as CSAFKGGPTEAFF.

This clonotype has just a few counts. J is TRBJ1-1 and V is TRBV10-1; D is undetermined. This CDR3 region has 13 residues. The V and J ends lost 6 bases and 5 bases respectively, with 13 bases between them. In germline, CDR1 is WNHNN, CDR2 SYGVQD (reference sequence). The DNA for the CDR3 is TGCGCCAGCAGGAGAGAGACAACGACTGAAGCTTTCTTT. It yields the protein CASRRETTTEAFF.

There are many counts of this clonotype. The genes are TRBV7-2 and TRBJ2-6; the D is unclear. CDR1 is SGHTA and CDR2 is FQGNSA in the germline V gene. V lost 8 bases to trimming and J lost 0 bases, with 8 bases between them. This CDR3 is built from 14 residues. CDR3 bases: TGTGCCAGCTGTAGTTCCTCTGGGGCCAACGTCCTGACTTTC. This encodes CASCSSSGANVLTF.

The chain joins TRBV5-4 to TRBJ1-1; TRBD1 might be the D (5 bases). Deletions cut 0 bases from V and 8 bases from J, with 14 bases between. Germline CDR1 reads SGHNT; CDR2 reads YYREEE (reference sequence). CDR3 length: 14 residues. CDR3 nucleotide sequence: TGTGCCAGCAGCTTGGAAGCAGGGAGAGGGGAAGCTTTCTTT. Amino acid sequence: CASSLEAGRGEAFF.

The chain has TRBV3-1 and TRBJ2-2; D possibly corresponds to TRBD2 (6 bases). Germline-derived CDR1 and CDR2 are LGHDT and YNNKEL (reference sequence). The CDR3 is made up of 15 amino acids. V dropped 3 bases and J dropped 7 bases, with 15 bases sitting between them. This chain's CDR3 is CASSQGDSRDGELFF. The CDR3 nucleotides are TGTGCCAGCAGCCAGGGGGACTCGAGAGACGGGGAGCTGTTTTTT. Full variable domain (remainder filled in from reference TRBV3-1 and TRBJ2-2): DTAVSQTPKYLVTQMGNDKSIKCEQNLGHDTMYWYKQDSKKFLKIMFSYNNKELIINETVPNRFSPKSPDKAHLNLHINSLELGDSAVYFCASSQGDSRDGELFFGEGSRLTVL.

This chain links TRBV6-2 or TRBV6-3 with TRBJ2-5, with D perhaps matching TRBD2 (7 bases). Per germline, CDR1 MNHEY and CDR2 SVGEGT. The CDR3 has 17 amino acids. Trimming stripped 2 bases from V and 3 bases from J, with 19 bases between. CDR3 sequence (DNA): TGTGCCAGCAGTTACGCCCGGGGGCTAGCGGAAGAAGAGACCCAGTACTTC. This gives the protein CASSYARGLAEEETQYF.

This clonotype was recorded a few times. The genes are TRBV7-3 and TRBJ2-2; D is unresolved. Trimming removed 2 bases from V and 2 bases from J, with 9 bases in between. Per the germline V gene, CDR1 is SGHTA and CDR2 is FQGTGA. CDR3 length equals 15 residues. CDR3 coding DNA: TGTGCCAGCAGCTTAGGTCCGGGTAACACCGGGGAGCTGTTTTTT. Its translation is CASSLGPGNTGELFF. Full variable domain (remainder filled in from reference TRBV7-3 and TRBJ2-2): GAGVSQTPSNKVTEKGKYVELRCDPISGHTALYWYRQSLGQGPEFLIYFQGTGAADDSGLPNDRFFAVRPEGSVSTLKIQRTERGDSAVYLCASSLGPGNTGELFFGEGSRLTVL.